This is a list of T cell receptor beta chains from one sample in a study of regulatory T cells in long-lasting Graves disease. TCRdb reprocessed the multiplex PCR reads with MiXCR, giving one entry per CDR3 protein. The table includes under 500,000 distinct CDR3 sequences, about 20% detected once. The input for sequencing was peripheral blood mononuclear cells (PBMCs), taken when the disease was refractory, from a patient treated with antithyroid drugs. These receptors were collected from a female donor with Graves disease. Each CDR3 is given with its conserved first and last residue. Fields, in order: D gene, J gene, V gene, CDR3 protein. The D gene is left open where the match is weak.

>-|TRBJ2-7|TRBV20-1
CSARFGSSYEQYF
>TRBD2|TRBJ2-2|TRBV27
CASSGRSGRITGELFF
>-|TRBJ1-2|TRBV11-2
CASSRAGGSNYGYTF
>TRBD2|TRBJ2-7|TRBV5-1
CASSLGLAGGSHEQYF
>-|TRBJ1-2|TRBV7-8
CASSLTRAADGYTF
>TRBD1|TRBJ2-1|TRBV12-3/TRBV12-4
CASAQGQGWNEQFF
>TRBD1|TRBJ2-1|TRBV28
CASNFPGQGIDEQFF
>TRBD1|TRBJ2-7|TRBV20-1
CSAKTGAEQYF
>-|TRBJ2-5|TRBV15
CASGSPDQYF
>TRBD2|TRBJ2-7|TRBV6-9
CASSSGTSGRALSYEQYF
>TRBD1|TRBJ2-7|TRBV20-1
CSAEIDRGLNYEQYF
>-|TRBJ2-7|TRBV27
CASSLSRRNEQYF
>TRBD1|TRBJ2-7|TRBV14
CASSQDGATGGYYEQYF
>TRBD2|TRBJ2-5|TRBV11-2
CASRSPGLAVETQYF
>-|TRBJ1-6|TRBV6-2/TRBV6-3
CASSGSIGLSNSPLHF
>-|TRBJ2-7|TRBV5-1
CASIGGYPYEQYF
>-|TRBJ1-1|TRBV4-1
CASSRTGPGTEAFF
>TRBD1|TRBJ2-7|TRBV6-1
CASNLGQAIYEQYF
>TRBD2|TRBJ2-7|TRBV6-9
CASSFRRLAGTYEQYF
>-|TRBJ1-6|TRBV20-1
CSARDLDRFNSPLHF
>TRBD2|TRBJ2-7|TRBV7-6
CASSPRLAGAEQYF
>-|TRBJ2-5|TRBV18
CASSPLGTWVEETQYF
>TRBD1|TRBJ2-7|TRBV7-3
CASSLIPTGESSEQYF
>TRBD1|TRBJ1-2|TRBV20-1
CSAREGGQGYGYTF
>TRBD1|TRBJ2-2|TRBV19
CASRGDRPLANTGELFF
>TRBD1|TRBJ1-5|TRBV28
CATIKPGQGADQPQHF
>-|TRBJ2-2|TRBV6-1
CASSAGPYTGELFF
>-|TRBJ1-4|TRBV12-3/TRBV12-4
CASSITTNEKLFF
>-|TRBJ2-2|TRBV27
CASTLGGGGELFF
>-|TRBJ2-5|TRBV20-1
CSARDGLGVKTQYF
>-|TRBJ1-1|TRBV2
CASSPGRATEAFF
>-|TRBJ2-7|TRBV6-1
CASSPFGEQYF
>-|TRBJ1-2|TRBV6-1
CTSRETGNYGYTF
>TRBD1|TRBJ1-6|TRBV28
CASSLLTGNSPLHF
>-|TRBJ2-3|TRBV15
CATSSTRDRRTDTQYF
>TRBD2|TRBJ2-4|TRBV6-1
CASTLLAGGRAKNIQYF
>-|TRBJ2-2|TRBV12-3/TRBV12-4
CASSFGGSGELFF
>-|TRBJ1-1|TRBV6-2/TRBV6-3
CASSYAVNTEAFF
>-|TRBJ2-7|TRBV12-3/TRBV12-4
CASSLKWVGTAYEQYF
>TRBD2|TRBJ2-2|TRBV19
CASTRLAGDTGELFF
>TRBD1|TRBJ1-1|TRBV3-1
CASSAKPGGTEAFF
>TRBD2|TRBJ2-3|TRBV7-9
CASSPTSGASDTQYF
>-|TRBJ1-1|TRBV5-1
CASSLATAGNTEAFF
>TRBD2|TRBJ2-2|TRBV13
CASRTAGTSGRGYSGELFF
>-|TRBJ2-1|TRBV28
CASSNGLSGNEQFF
>-|TRBJ2-7|TRBV5-5
CASSSIIGYEQYF
>-|TRBJ1-5|TRBV18
CASSLGPGFNQPQHF